These T cell receptor beta chains were read from a single sample in a study of cytomegalovirus exposure and HLA in healthy donors. The repertoire was sequenced with immunoSEQ multiplex PCR; TCRdb's copy has only in-frame clones and lacks some. The data show 170,000 or so clones, about 78% seen once. Sequencing was performed on PBMCs. Receptors originate from a man in his 60s in good health and CMV-seronegative. CDR3s include the opening cysteine and the closing phenylalanine or tryptophan. D genes are given only for firm matches. Only some rows state a clone size, as once, few, many or a class for expanded clones.

J	size	D	length	V	CDR3	DNA
TRBJ2-2	.	TRBD1	14	TRBV19	CASGQEANTGELFF	TGTGCCAGCGGACAGGAGGCGAACACCGGGGAGCTGTTTTTT
TRBJ2-7	.	.	14	TRBV5-1	CASSLETGTYEQYF	TGCGCCAGCAGCTTGGAAACAGGGACCTACGAGCAGTACTTC
TRBJ2-1	.	.	14	TRBV5-1	CASSLEGGWDEQFF	TGCGCCAGCAGCTTGGAGGGGGGGTGGGATGAGCAGTTCTTC
TRBJ2-7	.	.	13	TRBV27	CASSSDRYYEQYF	TGTGCCAGCAGTTCAGACAGGTACTACGAGCAGTACTTC
TRBJ1-4	.	TRBD1	16	TRBV18	CASSPDGTGSWEKLFF	TGTGCCAGCTCACCAGATGGGACAGGCTCCTGGGAAAAACTGTTTTTT
TRBJ1-1	.	.	13	TRBV5-1	CASNKDMNTEAFF	TGCGCCAGCAACAAGGACATGAACACTGAAGCTTTCTTT
TRBJ2-7	.	TRBD2	13	TRBV29-1	CSVSRGSFGEQYF	TGCAGCGTTTCCCGCGGGAGCTTCGGCGAGCAGTACTTC
TRBJ2-5	.	.	12	TRBV29-1	CSVESPRETQYF	TGCAGCGTCGAATCCCCCCGAGAGACCCAGTACTTC
TRBJ2-1	.	.	13	TRBV27	CASSFPQGNEQFF	TGTGCCAGCAGTTTCCCCCAGGGTAATGAGCAGTTCTTC
TRBJ2-7	.	TRBD2	12	TRBV27	CASSLSGYEQYF	TGTGCCAGCAGTCTTAGCGGGTACGAGCAGTACTTC
TRBJ1-5	few	.	15	TRBV15	CATRGPGFGNQPQHF	TGTGCCACCAGGGGTCCGGGGTTTGGCAATCAGCCCCAGCATTTT
TRBJ1-5	.	.	13	TRBV25-1	CASSLGAGQPQHF	TGTGCCAGCAGTCTGGGGGCGGGTCAGCCCCAGCATTTT
TRBJ1-4	.	TRBD1	15	TRBV15	CATSRGGTGTAKLFF	TGTGCCACCAGCAGGGGAGGGACAGGGACTGCAAAACTGTTTTTT
TRBJ1-2	.	.	18	TRBV7-9	CASRTDRGLSLANYGYTF	TGTGCCAGCAGAACGGACCGCGGGCTGTCCTTAGCTAACTATGGCTACACCTTC
TRBJ1-2	.	.	16	TRBV11-2	CASSQTNPTGDYGYTF	TGTGCCAGCAGTCAGACAAATCCCACGGGGGACTATGGCTACACCTTC
TRBJ2-1	.	.	15	TRBV6-5	CASRTTRSSYNEQFF	TGTGCCAGCAGAACCACTAGAAGCTCCTACAATGAGCAGTTCTTC
TRBJ1-1	few	.	15	TRBV6-5	CASRPGGRIRAEAFF	TGTGCCAGCAGACCGGGGGGTCGTATTCGGGCTGAAGCTTTCTTT